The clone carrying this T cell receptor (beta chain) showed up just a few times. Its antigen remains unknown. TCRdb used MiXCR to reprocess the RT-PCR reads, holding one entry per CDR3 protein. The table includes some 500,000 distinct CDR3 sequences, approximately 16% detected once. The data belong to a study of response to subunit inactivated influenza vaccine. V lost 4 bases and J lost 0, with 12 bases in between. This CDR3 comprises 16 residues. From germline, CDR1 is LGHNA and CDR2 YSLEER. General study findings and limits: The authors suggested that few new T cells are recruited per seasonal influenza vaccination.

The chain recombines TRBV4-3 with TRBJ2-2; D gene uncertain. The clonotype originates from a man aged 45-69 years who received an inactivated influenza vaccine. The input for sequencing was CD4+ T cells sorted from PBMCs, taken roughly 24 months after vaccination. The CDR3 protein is CASSLEGLANTGELFF. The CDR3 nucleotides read TGCGCCAGCAGCCTAGAAGGCCTCGCGAACACCGGGGAGCTGTTTTTT.